This TCR beta chain originates from a study of cytomegalovirus exposure and HLA in healthy donors. Study in general: Around 77% of more than 300 genotyped donors fell in the Caucasian-associated ancestry cluster.

Germline CDR1 reads SGHTA; CDR2 reads FQGNSA. The CDR3 has 15 amino acids. Trimming took off 4 bases at V and 2 bases at J, with 14 bases between the two ends. Notes on this clone: Its target is unknown.

Study findings and constraints: It was confirmed in vitro that three of the CMV-associated chains were specific for CMV antigens.

The PCR was carried out with 60 Vbeta primers and 13 Jbeta primers. TCRdb's table, derived via immunoSEQ multiplex PCR, lists solely in-frame clones and lacks some. The listing records about 160,000 clones. Sequencing was carried out using PBMCs. This sequence was found in a young man in good health and CMV-seronegative. This chain joins TRBV7-2 and TRBJ2-5, with a weak D call TRBD1 (5 bases). DNA of the CDR3: TGTGCCAGCAGCTCTGTCGTAAGGGGACAAGAGACCCAGTACTTC. The encoded protein is CASSSVVRGQETQYF.